This TCR beta chain was documented in a study of blood T cell repertoires in COVID-19. Study summary: Samples taken during acute and convalescent COVID-19 were collected in the United States, Italy and Spain. PBMCs, B-cell-depleted T cells, or T cells provided the cDNA or gDNA that made up the material.

A note on this clone: The sample holds other DNA sequences that translate to the same CDR3.

Seattle enrolled patients during active infection and tracked them longitudinally. Per the study methods: Nucleated cell counts were estimated from reference gene primer amplification. TCRdb keeps only in-frame clones here, not all; method: immunoSEQ multiplex PCR. The V and J calls and clone size were taken over from that table, and D and trimming were inferred from the DNA. The sample has roughly 310,000 clones; roughly 88% are singletons. This CDR3 is 15 amino acids long. CDR1 and CDR2 from the germline V gene are SGHAT and FQNNGV. Trimming cost V 2 bases and J 4 bases; bases outside gene matches: 2.

Sequenced material: peripheral blood. The J gene is TRBJ2-6, the V gene TRBV11-2; TRBD1 agrees at 7 bases. The sequence was collected from a woman younger than 45 with COVID-19, enrolled during active disease. This CDR3 is CASSLTGAGANVLTF. The DNA for the CDR3 is TGTGCCAGCAGCTTAACAGGGGCCGGGGCCAACGTCCTGACTTTC.